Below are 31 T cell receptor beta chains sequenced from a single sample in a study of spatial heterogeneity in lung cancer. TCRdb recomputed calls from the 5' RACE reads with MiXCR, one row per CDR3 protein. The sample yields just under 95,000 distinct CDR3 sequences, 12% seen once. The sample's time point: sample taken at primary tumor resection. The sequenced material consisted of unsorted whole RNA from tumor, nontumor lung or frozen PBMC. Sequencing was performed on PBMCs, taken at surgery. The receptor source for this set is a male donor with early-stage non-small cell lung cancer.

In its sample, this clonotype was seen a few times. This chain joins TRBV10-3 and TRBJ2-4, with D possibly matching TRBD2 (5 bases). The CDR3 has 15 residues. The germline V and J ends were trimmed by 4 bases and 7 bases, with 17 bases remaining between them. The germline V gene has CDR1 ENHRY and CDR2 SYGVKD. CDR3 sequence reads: CAISVSASTGNIQYF. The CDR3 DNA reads TGTGCCATCAGTGTCTCCGCCTCAACGGGGAACATTCAGTACTTC.

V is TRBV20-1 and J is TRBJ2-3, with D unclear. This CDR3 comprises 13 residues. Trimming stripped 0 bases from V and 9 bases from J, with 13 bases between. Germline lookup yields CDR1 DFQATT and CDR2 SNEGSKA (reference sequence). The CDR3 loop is CSAREGGLWTQYF. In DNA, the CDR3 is TGCAGTGCTAGAGAAGGCGGCCTTTGGACGCAGTATTTT.

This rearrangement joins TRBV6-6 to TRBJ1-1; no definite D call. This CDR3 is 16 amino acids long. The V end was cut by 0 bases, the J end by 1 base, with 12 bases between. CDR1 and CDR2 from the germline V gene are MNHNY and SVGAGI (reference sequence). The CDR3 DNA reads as TGTGCCAGCAGTTACTCGCAGGCCAGGACGAACACTGAAGCTTTCTTT. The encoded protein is CASSYSQARTNTEAFF.

The CDR3 is CAISRRGGTGELFF. CDR3 sequence (DNA): TGTGCCATCAGTCGGCGGGGGGGCACCGGGGAGCTGTTTTTT. The chain has TRBV10-3 and TRBJ2-2, with 9 bases matching TRBD2. Losses at the gene ends were 5 bases for V and 4 bases for J; bases not matched to a gene: 2. Per germline, CDR1 ENHRY and CDR2 SYGVKD. The CDR3 consists of 14 residues.

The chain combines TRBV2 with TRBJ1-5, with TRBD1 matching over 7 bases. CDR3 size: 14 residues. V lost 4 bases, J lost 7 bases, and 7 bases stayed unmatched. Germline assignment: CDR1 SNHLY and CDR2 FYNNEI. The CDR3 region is CASSAGTDRQPQHF. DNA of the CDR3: TGTGCCAGCAGTGCCGGGACAGATCGCCAGCCCCAGCATTTT.

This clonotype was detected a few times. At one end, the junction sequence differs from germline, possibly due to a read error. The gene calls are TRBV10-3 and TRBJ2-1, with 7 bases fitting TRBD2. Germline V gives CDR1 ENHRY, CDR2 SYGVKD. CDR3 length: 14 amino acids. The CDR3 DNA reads TGTGCCATCAGTGCTAGCGGAAATTACAATGAGCAGCTCTTC. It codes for CAISASGNYNEQLF.

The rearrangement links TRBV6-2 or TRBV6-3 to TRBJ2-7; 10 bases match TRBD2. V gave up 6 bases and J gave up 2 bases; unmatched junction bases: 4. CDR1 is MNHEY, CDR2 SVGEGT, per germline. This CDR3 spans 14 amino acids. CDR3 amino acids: CASSDGLAAYEQYF. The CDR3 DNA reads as TGTGCCAGCAGCGACGGACTAGCGGCCTACGAGCAGTACTTC.

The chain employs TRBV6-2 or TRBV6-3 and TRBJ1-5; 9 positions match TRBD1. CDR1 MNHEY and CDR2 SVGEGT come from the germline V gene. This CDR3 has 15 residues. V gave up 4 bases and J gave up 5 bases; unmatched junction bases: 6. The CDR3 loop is CASSSPGQGYQPQHF. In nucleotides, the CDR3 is TGTGCCAGCAGTTCCCCGGGACAGGGTTATCAGCCCCAGCATTTT.

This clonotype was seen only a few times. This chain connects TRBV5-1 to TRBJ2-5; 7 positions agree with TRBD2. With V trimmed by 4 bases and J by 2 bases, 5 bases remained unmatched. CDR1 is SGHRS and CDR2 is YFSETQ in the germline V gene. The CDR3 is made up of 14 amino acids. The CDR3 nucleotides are TGCGCCAGCAGCGGCGGGACTACACAAGAGACCCAGTACTTC. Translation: CASSGGTTQETQYF. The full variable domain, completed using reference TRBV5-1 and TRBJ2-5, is KAGVTQTPRYLIKTRGQQVTLSCSPISGHRSVSWYQQTPGQGLQFLFEYFSETQRNKGNFPGRFSGRQFSNSRSEMNVSTLELGDSALYLCASSGGTTQETQYFGPGTRLLVL.

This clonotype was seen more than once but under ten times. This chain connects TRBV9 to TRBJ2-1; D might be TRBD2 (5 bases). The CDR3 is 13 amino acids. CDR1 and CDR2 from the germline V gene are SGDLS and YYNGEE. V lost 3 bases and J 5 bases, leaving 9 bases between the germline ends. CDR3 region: CASSGGYNNEQFF. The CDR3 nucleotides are TGTGCCAGCAGCGGAGGGTACAACAATGAGCAGTTCTTC.

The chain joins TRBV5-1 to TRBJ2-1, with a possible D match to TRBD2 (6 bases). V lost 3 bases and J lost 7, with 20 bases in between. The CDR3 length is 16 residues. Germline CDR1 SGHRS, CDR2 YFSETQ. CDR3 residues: CASSWRGVAEGNEQFF. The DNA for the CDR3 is TGCGCCAGCAGCTGGCGCGGGGTAGCGGAGGGGAATGAGCAGTTCTTC.

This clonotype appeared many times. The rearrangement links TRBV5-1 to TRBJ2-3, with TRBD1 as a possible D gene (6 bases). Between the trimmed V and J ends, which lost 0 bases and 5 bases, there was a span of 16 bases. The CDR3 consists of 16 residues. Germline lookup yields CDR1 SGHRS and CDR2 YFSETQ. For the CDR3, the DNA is TGCGCCAGCAGCTTGGCCCTACAGGGAAGCGGAGATACGCAGTATTTT. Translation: CASSLALQGSGDTQYF.

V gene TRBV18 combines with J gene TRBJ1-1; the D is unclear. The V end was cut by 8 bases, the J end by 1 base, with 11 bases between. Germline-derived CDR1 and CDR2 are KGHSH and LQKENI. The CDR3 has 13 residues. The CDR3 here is CASTFQGNTEAFF. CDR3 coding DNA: TGTGCCAGCACCTTTCAAGGGAACACTGAAGCTTTCTTT.

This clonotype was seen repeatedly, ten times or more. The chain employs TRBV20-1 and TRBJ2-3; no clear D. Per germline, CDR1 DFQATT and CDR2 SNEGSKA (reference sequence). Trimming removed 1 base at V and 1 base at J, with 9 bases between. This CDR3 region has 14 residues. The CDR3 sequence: CSARVQIGTDTQYF. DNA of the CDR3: TGCAGTGCTAGAGTTCAGATAGGCACAGATACGCAGTATTTT.

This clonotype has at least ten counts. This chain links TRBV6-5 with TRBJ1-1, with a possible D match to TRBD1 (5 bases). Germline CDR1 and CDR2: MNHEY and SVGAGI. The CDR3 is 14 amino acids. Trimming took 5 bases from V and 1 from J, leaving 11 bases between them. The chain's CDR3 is CASSGRQPNTEAFF. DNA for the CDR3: TGTGCCAGCAGTGGGCGACAGCCGAACACTGAAGCTTTCTTT.

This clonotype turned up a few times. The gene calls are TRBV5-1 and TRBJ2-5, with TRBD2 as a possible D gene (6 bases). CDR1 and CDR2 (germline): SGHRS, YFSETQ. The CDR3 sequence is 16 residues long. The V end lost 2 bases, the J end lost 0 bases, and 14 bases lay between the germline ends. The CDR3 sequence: CASSLFSKRDQETQYF. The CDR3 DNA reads TGCGCCAGCAGCTTATTCTCGAAGCGGGACCAAGAGACCCAGTACTTC.

The CDR3 DNA reads as TGTGCCAGCATGGACCCTGGGGGTAGCACAGATACGCAGTATTTT. Protein product: CASMDPGGSTDTQYF. This chain connects TRBV28 to TRBJ2-3; tentatively, D is TRBD1 or TRBD2 (5 bases each). CDR1 and CDR2 from the germline V gene are MDHEN and SYDVKM. CDR3 length: 15 residues. V lost 7 bases and J lost 0, with 14 bases in between.

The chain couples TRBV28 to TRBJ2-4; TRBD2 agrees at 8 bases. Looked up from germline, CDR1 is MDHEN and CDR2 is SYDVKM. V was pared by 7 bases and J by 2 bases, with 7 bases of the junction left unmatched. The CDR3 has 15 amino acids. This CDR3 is CASINSGETKNIQYF. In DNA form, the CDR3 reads TGTGCCAGCATTAATAGCGGGGAGACCAAAAACATTCAGTACTTC.

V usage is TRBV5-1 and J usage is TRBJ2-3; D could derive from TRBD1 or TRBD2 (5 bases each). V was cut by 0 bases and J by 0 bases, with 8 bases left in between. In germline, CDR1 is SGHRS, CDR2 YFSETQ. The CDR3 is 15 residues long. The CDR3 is CASSLERGSTDTQYF. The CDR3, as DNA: TGCGCCAGCAGCTTGGAGAGGGGCAGCACAGATACGCAGTATTTT.

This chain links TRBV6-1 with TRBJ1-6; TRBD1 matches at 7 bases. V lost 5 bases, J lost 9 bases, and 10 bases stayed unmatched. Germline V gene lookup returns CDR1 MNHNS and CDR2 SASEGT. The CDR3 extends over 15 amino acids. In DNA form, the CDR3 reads TGTGCCAGCAGTACGGGACAGCTCTATTTTTCACCCCTCCACTTT. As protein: CASSTGQLYFSPLHF.

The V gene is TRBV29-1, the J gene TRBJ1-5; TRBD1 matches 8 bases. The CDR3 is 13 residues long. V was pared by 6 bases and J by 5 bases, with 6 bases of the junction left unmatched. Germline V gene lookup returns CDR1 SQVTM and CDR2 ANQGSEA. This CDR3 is CSVGQGMDQPQHF. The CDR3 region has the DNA TGCAGCGTCGGACAGGGAATGGATCAGCCCCAGCATTTT.

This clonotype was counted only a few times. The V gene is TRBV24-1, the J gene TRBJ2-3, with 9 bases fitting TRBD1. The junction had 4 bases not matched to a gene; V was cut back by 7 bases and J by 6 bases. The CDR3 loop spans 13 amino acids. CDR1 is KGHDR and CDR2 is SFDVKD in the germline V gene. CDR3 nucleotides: TGTGCCACCAGGGACAGGGGCCTCGATACGCAGTATTTT. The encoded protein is CATRDRGLDTQYF.

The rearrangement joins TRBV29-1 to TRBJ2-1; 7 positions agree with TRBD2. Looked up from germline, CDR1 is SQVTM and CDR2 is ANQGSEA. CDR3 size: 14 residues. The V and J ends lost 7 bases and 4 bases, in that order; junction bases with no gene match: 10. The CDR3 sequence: CSASTGTIYNEQFF. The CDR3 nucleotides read TGCAGCGCATCCACCGGGACTATTTACAATGAGCAGTTCTTC.

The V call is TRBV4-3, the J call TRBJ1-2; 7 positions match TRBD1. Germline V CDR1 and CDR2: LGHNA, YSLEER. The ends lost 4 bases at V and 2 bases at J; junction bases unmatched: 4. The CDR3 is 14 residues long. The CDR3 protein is CASSRDSLNYGYTF. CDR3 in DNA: TGCGCCAGCAGCCGGGACAGCCTAAACTATGGCTACACCTTC.

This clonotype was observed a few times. CDR3 protein: CASSYSSGGGGDFF. The CDR3 DNA reads TGTGCCAGCAGTTACTCTAGCGGGGGTGGCGGGGACTTCTTC. This chain uses TRBV6-5 with TRBJ2-1, with 9 bases identical to TRBD2. The CDR3 is 14 amino acids. From germline, CDR1 is MNHEY and CDR2 SVGAGI. V was pared by 0 bases and J by 16 bases, with 10 bases of the junction left unmatched.

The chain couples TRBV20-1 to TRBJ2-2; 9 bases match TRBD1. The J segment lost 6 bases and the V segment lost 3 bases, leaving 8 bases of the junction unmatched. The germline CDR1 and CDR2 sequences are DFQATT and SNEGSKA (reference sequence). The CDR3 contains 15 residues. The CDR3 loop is CSASQQGARSGELFF. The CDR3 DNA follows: TGCAGTGCTAGCCAACAGGGGGCTCGATCCGGGGAGCTGTTTTTT.

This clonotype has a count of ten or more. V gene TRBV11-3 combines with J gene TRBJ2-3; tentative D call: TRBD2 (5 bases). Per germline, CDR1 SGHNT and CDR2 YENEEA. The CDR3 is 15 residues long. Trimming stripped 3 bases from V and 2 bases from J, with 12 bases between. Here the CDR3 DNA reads TGTGCCAGCAGCTTTAGACGGGGATCCACAGATACGCAGTATTTT. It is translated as CASSFRRGSTDTQYF.

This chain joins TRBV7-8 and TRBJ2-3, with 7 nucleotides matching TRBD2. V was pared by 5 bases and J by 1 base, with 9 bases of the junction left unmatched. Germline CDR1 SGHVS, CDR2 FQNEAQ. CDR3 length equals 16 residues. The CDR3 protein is CASSAMAGVGTDTQYF. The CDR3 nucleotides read TGTGCCAGCAGCGCCATGGCGGGGGTTGGCACAGATACGCAGTATTTT.

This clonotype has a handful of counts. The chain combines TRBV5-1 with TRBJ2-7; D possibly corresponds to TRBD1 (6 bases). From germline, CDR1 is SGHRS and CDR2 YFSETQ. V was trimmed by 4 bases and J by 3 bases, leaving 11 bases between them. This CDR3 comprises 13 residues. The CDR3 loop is CASSHGQRYEQYF. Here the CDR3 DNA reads TGCGCCAGCAGCCACGGACAGCGCTACGAGCAGTACTTC.

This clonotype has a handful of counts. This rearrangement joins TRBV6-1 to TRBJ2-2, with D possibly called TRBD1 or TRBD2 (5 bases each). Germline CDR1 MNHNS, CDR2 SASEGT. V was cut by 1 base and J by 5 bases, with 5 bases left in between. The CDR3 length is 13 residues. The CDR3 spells CASSEGGTGELFF. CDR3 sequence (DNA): TGTGCCAGCAGTGAAGGGGGGACCGGGGAGCTGTTTTTT.

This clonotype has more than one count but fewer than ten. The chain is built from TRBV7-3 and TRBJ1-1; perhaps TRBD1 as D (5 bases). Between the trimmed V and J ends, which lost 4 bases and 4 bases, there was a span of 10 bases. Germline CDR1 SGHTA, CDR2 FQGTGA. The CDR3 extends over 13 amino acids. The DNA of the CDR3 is TGTGCCAGCAGCTCCTACGGGGGCACTGAAGCTTTCTTT. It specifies CASSSYGGTEAFF.